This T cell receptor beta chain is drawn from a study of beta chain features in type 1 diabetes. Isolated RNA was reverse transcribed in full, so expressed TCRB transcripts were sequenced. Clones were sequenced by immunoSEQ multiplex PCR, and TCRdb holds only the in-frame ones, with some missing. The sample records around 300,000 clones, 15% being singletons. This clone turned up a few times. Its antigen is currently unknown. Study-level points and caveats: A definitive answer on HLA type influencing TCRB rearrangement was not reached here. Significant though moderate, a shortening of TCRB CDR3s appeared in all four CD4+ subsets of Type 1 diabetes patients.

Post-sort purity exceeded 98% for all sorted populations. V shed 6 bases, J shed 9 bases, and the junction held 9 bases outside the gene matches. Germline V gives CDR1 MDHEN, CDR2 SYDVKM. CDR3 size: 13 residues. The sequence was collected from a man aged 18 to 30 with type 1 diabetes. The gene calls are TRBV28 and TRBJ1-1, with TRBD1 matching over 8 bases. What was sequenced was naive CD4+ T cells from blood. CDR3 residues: CASRGDRLRKAFF. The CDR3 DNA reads TGTGCCAGCAGGGGGGACAGGTTGCGTAAAGCTTTCTTT.